The 11 T cell receptor beta chains listed next were all sequenced from one sample in a study of cytomegalovirus exposure and HLA in healthy donors. The PCR had 60 Vbeta and 13 Jbeta primers. Sequenced by immunoSEQ multiplex PCR; TCRdb stores in-frame clones only, minus some. The top ten clones hold 1.8% of a sample with about 220,000 clones, approximately 70% of them seen once. Material for sequencing was PBMCs. These receptor sequences come from a woman aged 25 to 39 in good health and CMV-seronegative.

The chain uses TRBV4-1 and TRBJ2-3, with a possible D match to TRBD2 (6 bases). The CDR3 totals 15 residues. The germline V gene encodes CDR1 MGHRA and CDR2 YSYEKL. V lost 0 bases and J 7 bases, leaving 14 bases between the germline ends. The DNA for the CDR3 is TGCGCCAGCAGCCAAGATCTGCGGGGAGAGAATACGCAGTATTTT. This translates into CASSQDLRGENTQYF.

This clone has a handful of counts. CDR3 in amino acids: CASSWTRTALYEQFF. CDR3 DNA sequence: TGTGCCAGCAGTTGGACCCGGACTGCTTTGTATGAGCAGTTCTTC. This chain joins TRBV27 and TRBJ2-1, with D possibly matching TRBD2 (5 bases). Germline V gene data show CDR1 as MNHEY and CDR2 as SMNVEV (reference sequence). The CDR3 extends over 15 amino acids. V dropped 4 bases and J dropped 8 bases, with 18 bases sitting between them.

There are a few counts of this clone. The chain uses TRBV10-3 and TRBJ1-5; no clear D. Trimming cost V 6 bases and J 0 bases, with 12 bases left between them. The CDR3 consists of 15 residues. Per the germline V gene, CDR1 is ENHRY and CDR2 is SYGVKD. CDR3 protein: CAIRPGGDSNQPQHF. The DNA of the CDR3 is TGTGCCATCAGGCCCGGAGGAGATAGCAATCAGCCCCAGCATTTT.

The rearrangement joins TRBV29-1 to TRBJ2-5, with a tentative D call TRBD1 (6 bases). The J call may be incorrect, as the DNA end agrees better with TRBJ2-7. Germline CDR1 and CDR2: SQVTM and ANQGSEA. CDR3 size: 13 residues. The chain's CDR3 is CSVVGGQRYEQYF. The CDR3 DNA follows: TGCAGCGTTGTTGGGGGACAACGGTACGAGCAGTACTTC.

This chain connects TRBV13 to TRBJ1-1, with D uncertain. CDR1 is PRHDT, CDR2 FYEKMQ, per germline (reference sequence). Trimming pared 0 bases from V and 5 bases from J, leaving 10 bases between. The CDR3 extends over 14 amino acids. The CDR3 nucleotides are TGTGCCAGCAGCTTAGGTGTAGGGAGGACTGAAGCTTTCTTT. Translation gives CASSLGVGRTEAFF.

This chain joins TRBV30 and TRBJ1-4, with 9 bases aligning to TRBD1. From germline, CDR1 is GTSNPN and CDR2 SVGIG (reference sequence). Trimming cost V 7 bases and J 8 bases; bases outside gene matches: 11. This CDR3 contains 14 residues. In nucleotides, the CDR3 is TGTGCCTTATTGCCGGGACAGGGTTTCGAAAAACTGTTTTTT. Protein: CALLPGQGFEKLFF.

In this sample, this clone turned up a few times. A read error may account for a junction end that differs from germline. Other nucleotide sequences from this sample produce the same CDR3. The chain has TRBV7-2 and TRBJ2-5; 12 positions agree with TRBD2. From germline, CDR1 is SGHTA and CDR2 FQGNSA. The CDR3 is made up of 14 amino acids. CDR3 in amino acids: CASSLAGGQETQYF. CDR3 sequence (DNA): TGTGCCAGCAGCCTAGCGGGAGGGCAAGAGACCCAGTACTTC. Full variable domain (remainder filled in from reference TRBV7-2 and TRBJ2-5): GAGVSQSPSNKVTEKGKDVELRCDPISGHTALYWYRQSLGQGLEFLIYFQGNSAPDKSGLPSDRFSAERTGGSVSTLTIQRTQQEDSAVYLCASSLAGGQETQYFGPGTRLLVL.

This clone was seen a few times. The J gene is TRBJ2-7, the V gene TRBV7-9; D ambiguous. The CDR3 spans 13 residues. The V end lost 0 bases, the J end lost 3 bases, and 6 bases lay between the germline ends. Germline CDR1 SEHNR, CDR2 FQNEAQ (reference sequence). The CDR3 loop is CASSLAGDYEQYF. CDR3 sequence (DNA): TGTGCCAGCAGCTTAGCAGGAGACTACGAGCAGTACTTC.

This clone showed up just once. The chain combines TRBV19 with TRBJ1-1, with TRBD1 matching over 8 bases. Germline loops: CDR1 LNHDA, CDR2 SQIVND (reference sequence). The CDR3 covers 13 residues. The ends lost 6 bases at V and 3 bases at J; junction bases unmatched: 3. In nucleotides, the CDR3 is TGTGCCAGTAGCAAGACAGGGGACACTGAAGCTTTCTTT. Translation: CASSKTGDTEAFF.

The chain couples TRBV6-5 to TRBJ2-2; TRBD2 is a possible D gene (5 bases). Deletions cut 6 bases from V and 6 bases from J, with 11 bases between. This CDR3 is built from 13 residues. CDR1 is MNHEY, CDR2 SVGAGI, per germline. The CDR3 DNA follows: TGTGCCAGCAGGCTTAGCGAAGCCGGGGAGCTGTTTTTT. This codes for CASRLSEAGELFF.

Concerning this clone: Other DNA sequences in the sample encode the same CDR3. The chain has TRBV6-5 and TRBJ2-2; 12 bases fit TRBD1. This CDR3 has 15 residues. Germline V gene data show CDR1 as MNHEY and CDR2 as SVGAGI. V was pared by 8 bases and J by 5 bases, with 6 bases of the junction left unmatched. This CDR3 is CASRGDRGQTGELFF. The CDR3 nucleotides are TGTGCCAGCCGAGGGGACAGGGGGCAGACCGGGGAGCTGTTTTTT.